A selection of T cell receptor beta chains follows, all from one sample in a study of spatial heterogeneity in lung cancer. One entry per CDR3 protein results from TCRdb running MiXCR on the 5' RACE reads. This sample has about 14,000 distinct CDR3 sequences, with around 10% found just once. The sample was PBMCs, taken at surgery. These receptors were taken from a male donor with early-stage non-small cell lung cancer. Both conserved end residues are part of each CDR3. Fields, in order: J gene, D gene, clone size, CDR3 length, V gene, CDR3 protein, CDR3 DNA. The D gene is left open where the match is weak. Some rows have no size entry. The others give once, few or many, or a class for an expanded clone.

>TRBJ1-2|TRBD1|few|15|TRBV6-2/TRBV6-3
CASSPRTGRRRGYTF
TGTGCCAGCAGCCCGAGGACAGGGCGGAGACGTGGCTACACCTTC
>TRBJ2-7|.|many|16|TRBV20-1
CSARDSRLSSSYEQYF
TGCAGTGCTAGAGATTCCAGACTCTCTAGCTCCTACGAGCAGTACTTC
>TRBJ2-1|.|many|16|TRBV3-1
CASSSFTPSSYNEQFF
TGTGCCAGCAGCTCGTTTACCCCGAGCTCCTACAATGAGCAGTTCTTC
>TRBJ1-3|.|.|13|TRBV3-1
CASSAFSGNTIYF
TGTGCCAGCAGCGCATTCTCTGGAAACACCATATATTTT
>TRBJ1-6|TRBD1|.|15|TRBV25-1
CASSEGQGANSPLHF
TGTGCCAGCAGTGAGGGACAGGGGGCAAATTCACCCCTCCACTTT
>TRBJ2-7|TRBD2|.|15|TRBV6-5
CASTPSEAGAYEQYF
TGTGCCAGCACCCCCTCGGAGGCGGGAGCCTACGAGCAGTACTTC
>TRBJ2-3|.|many|16|TRBV5-1
CASSWKDWPSTDTQYF
TGCGCCAGCAGCTGGAAAGATTGGCCTAGCACAGATACGCAGTATTTT
>TRBJ2-5|.|many|16|TRBV6-5
CASSSLRQGGRETQYF
TGTGCCAGCAGTTCCCTTAGACAGGGAGGAAGAGAGACCCAGTACTTC
>TRBJ1-2|.|many|13|TRBV10-2
CASSENSYYGYTF
TGCGCCAGCAGTGAGAACAGCTACTATGGCTACACCTTC
>TRBJ2-5|.|many|13|TRBV29-1
CSGKGGDQETQYF
TGCAGCGGGAAAGGGGGTGACCAAGAGACCCAGTACTTC
>TRBJ2-7|.|.|11|TRBV28
CASSSAYEQYF
TGTGCCAGCAGTTCCGCCTACGAGCAGTACTTC
>TRBJ2-7|.|many|13|TRBV5-1
CASSSNGGYEQYF
TGCGCCAGCAGCTCCAACGGTGGCTACGAGCAGTACTTC
>TRBJ1-2|TRBD1|.|13|TRBV28
CASSSTGDRGYTF
TGTGCCAGCAGTTCCACAGGGGACCGTGGCTACACCTTC
>TRBJ2-2|.|many|15|TRBV12-3/TRBV12-4
CASSPPRTYTGELFF
TGTGCCAGCAGCCCACCTCGGACTTACACCGGGGAGCTGTTTTTT
>TRBJ2-1|TRBD2|.|16|TRBV7-9
CASSPRTSGGLDEQFF
TGTGCCAGCAGCCCCCGGACTAGCGGGGGGTTGGATGAGCAGTTCTTC
>TRBJ2-1|.|many|13|TRBV24-1
CATSDYPGLQQFF
TGTGCCACCAGTGACTATCCGGGACTCCAGCAGTTCTTC
>TRBJ2-4|TRBD2|few|16|TRBV2
CASNEGLKAGRNIQYF
TGTGCCAGCAACGAAGGGTTGAAAGCGGGGAGGAACATTCAGTACTTC
>TRBJ2-5|TRBD2|many|18|TRBV15
CATSSDRGGLAGVETQYF
TGTGCCACCAGCAGCGACCGGGGGGGACTAGCGGGAGTTGAGACCCAGTACTTC
>TRBJ2-1|TRBD2|few|15|TRBV7-2
CASSLWSSGGNEQFF
TGTGCCAGCAGCTTATGGTCTAGCGGGGGCAATGAGCAGTTCTTC
>TRBJ1-6|.|many|15|TRBV9
CASSPKGVGNSPLHF
TGTGCCAGCAGCCCGAAAGGCGTCGGGAATTCACCCCTCCACTTT
>TRBJ1-5|.|many|16|TRBV27
CASMGLQGQSPQPQHF
TGTGCCAGCATGGGTCTACAGGGCCAGTCTCCTCAGCCCCAGCATTTT
>TRBJ1-5|.|.|14|TRBV10-3
CAISEKGVNQPQHF
TGTGCCATCAGTGAGAAAGGGGTCAATCAGCCCCAGCATTTT
>TRBJ2-7|.|many|14|TRBV3-1
CASSQDLGPYEQYF
TGTGCCAGCAGCCAAGATCTGGGGCCTTACGAGCAGTACTTC
>TRBJ2-7|.|many|15|TRBV6-2/TRBV6-3
CASGGLGVEGPEQYF
TGTGCCAGCGGAGGATTGGGCGTCGAGGGCCCCGAGCAGTACTTC
>TRBJ2-1|TRBD1|many|15|TRBV19
CASSRWGTGVREQFF
TGTGCCAGTAGCCGCTGGGGGACAGGGGTTCGTGAGCAGTTCTTC
>TRBJ2-7|.|many|15|TRBV28
CASSLSGQITYEQYF
TGTGCCAGCAGTTTATCGGGACAAATCACCTACGAGCAGTACTTC
>TRBJ2-7|.|many|15|TRBV5-1
CASSTLGAEVDEQYF
TGCGCCAGCTCAACCCTGGGGGCCGAGGTTGACGAGCAGTACTTC
>TRBJ1-1|.|medium-sized|14|TRBV27
CASSLKGLNTEAFF
TGTGCCAGCAGTTTAAAGGGTTTGAACACTGAAGCTTTCTTT
>TRBJ2-1|.|many|14|TRBV12-3/TRBV12-4
CASNFLQGVDEQFF
TGTGCCAGCAATTTCCTCCAGGGAGTCGATGAGCAGTTCTTC
>TRBJ1-5|TRBD1|many|14|TRBV5-1
CASSTGTGHQPQHF
TGCGCCAGCAGCACCGGGACAGGGCATCAGCCCCAGCATTTT
>TRBJ1-6|.|many|14|TRBV19
CASSDRANNSPLHF
TGTGCCAGTAGCGACCGGGCCAATAATTCACCCCTCCACTTT
>TRBJ2-7|.|many|17|TRBV6-5
CASSPPGRRQSSYEQYF
TGTGCCAGCAGTCCCCCCGGACGGAGACAAAGCTCCTACGAGCAGTACTTC
>TRBJ2-7|.|many|12|TRBV6-1
CASSETFYEQYF
TGTGCCAGCAGTGAAACGTTCTACGAGCAGTACTTC
>TRBJ1-2|TRBD1|many|11|TRBV28
CATRGKSGYTF
TGTGCCACCAGGGGGAAGAGTGGCTACACCTTC
>TRBJ2-7|TRBD1|many|14|TRBV2
CASTDRESTYEQYF
TGTGCCAGCACCGACAGGGAATCTACCTACGAGCAGTACTTC
>TRBJ1-5|.|many|14|TRBV24-1
CATSDSLTGQPQHF
TGTGCCACCAGTGATTCGTTGACAGGTCAGCCCCAGCATTTT
>TRBJ1-5|.|few|14|TRBV7-3
CASTAAGSNQPQHF
TGTGCCAGCACCGCAGCAGGGAGCAATCAGCCCCAGCATTTT
>TRBJ2-7|.|many|12|TRBV5-1
CASSLPHDEQYF
TGCGCCAGCAGCTTGCCCCATGACGAGCAGTACTTC
>TRBJ2-1|TRBD2|many|21|TRBV7-8
CASSFGASWASGRGGYNEQFF
TGTGCCAGCAGCTTTGGTGCGTCTTGGGCTAGCGGGAGAGGCGGCTACAATGAGCAGTTCTTC
>TRBJ1-1|.|.|16|TRBV7-3
CASSLTPMTGFPEAFF
TGTGCCAGCAGCTTAACCCCTATGACTGGGTTCCCTGAAGCTTTCTTT
>TRBJ1-5|.|medium-sized|14|TRBV6-1
CASSGDYSNQPQHF
TGTGCCAGCTCGGGAGATTATAGCAATCAGCCCCAGCATTTT